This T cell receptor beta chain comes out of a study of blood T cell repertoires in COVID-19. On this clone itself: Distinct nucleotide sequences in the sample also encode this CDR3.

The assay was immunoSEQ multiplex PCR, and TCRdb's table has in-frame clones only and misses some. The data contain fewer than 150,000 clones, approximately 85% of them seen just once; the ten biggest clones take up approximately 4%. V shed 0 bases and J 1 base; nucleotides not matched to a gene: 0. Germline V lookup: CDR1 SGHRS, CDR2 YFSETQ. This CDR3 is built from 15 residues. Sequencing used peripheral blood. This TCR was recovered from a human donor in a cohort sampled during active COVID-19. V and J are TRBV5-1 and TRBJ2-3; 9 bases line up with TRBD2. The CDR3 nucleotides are TGCGCCAGCAGCTTGGGACTAGCGGGCACAGATACGCAGTATTTT. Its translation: CASSLGLAGTDTQYF.